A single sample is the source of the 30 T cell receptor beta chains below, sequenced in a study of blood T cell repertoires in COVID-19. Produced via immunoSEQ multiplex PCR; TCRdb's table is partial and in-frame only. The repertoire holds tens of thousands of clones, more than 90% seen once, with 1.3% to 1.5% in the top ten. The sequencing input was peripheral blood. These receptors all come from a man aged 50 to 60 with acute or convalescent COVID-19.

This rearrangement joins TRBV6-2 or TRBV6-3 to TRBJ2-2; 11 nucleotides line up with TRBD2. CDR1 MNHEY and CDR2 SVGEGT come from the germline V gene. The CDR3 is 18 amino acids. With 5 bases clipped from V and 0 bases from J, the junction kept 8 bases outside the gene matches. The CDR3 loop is CASSDWLAGGPNTGELFF. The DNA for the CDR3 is TGTGCCAGCAGTGATTGGCTAGCGGGGGGACCGAACACCGGGGAGCTGTTTTTT.

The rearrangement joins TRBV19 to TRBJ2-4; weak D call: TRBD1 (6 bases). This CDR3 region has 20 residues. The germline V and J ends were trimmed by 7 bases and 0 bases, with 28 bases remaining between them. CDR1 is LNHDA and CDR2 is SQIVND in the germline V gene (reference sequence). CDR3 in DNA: TGTGCCAGTATTACTGGGGTTTTGAGGGGGAGTTTGCTAGCCAAAAACATTCAGTACTTC. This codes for CASITGVLRGSLLAKNIQYF.

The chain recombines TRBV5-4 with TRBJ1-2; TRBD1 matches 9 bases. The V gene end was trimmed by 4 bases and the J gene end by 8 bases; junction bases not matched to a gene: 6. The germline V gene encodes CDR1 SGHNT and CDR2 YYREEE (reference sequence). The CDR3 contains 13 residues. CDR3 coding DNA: TGTGCCAGCAGCCCGTGGGGACAGGGAGGCTACACCTTC. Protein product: CASSPWGQGGYTF.

The CDR3 region is CASSYDRGADTQYF. DNA of the CDR3: TGTGCCAGCAGTTACGATCGGGGTGCAGATACGCAGTATTTT. The chain links TRBV6-5 to TRBJ2-3; D is possibly TRBD2 (5 bases). There are 14 residues in the CDR3. The germline gives CDR1 MNHEY, CDR2 SVGAGI. V was clipped by 2 bases and J by 4 bases, with 10 bases between them.

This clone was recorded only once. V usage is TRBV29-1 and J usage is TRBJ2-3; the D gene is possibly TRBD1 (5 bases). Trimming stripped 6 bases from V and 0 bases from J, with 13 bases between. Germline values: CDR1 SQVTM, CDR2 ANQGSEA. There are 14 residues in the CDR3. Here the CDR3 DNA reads TGCAGCGTCCTGTGGGGCAGTAGCACAGATACGCAGTATTTT. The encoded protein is CSVLWGSSTDTQYF.

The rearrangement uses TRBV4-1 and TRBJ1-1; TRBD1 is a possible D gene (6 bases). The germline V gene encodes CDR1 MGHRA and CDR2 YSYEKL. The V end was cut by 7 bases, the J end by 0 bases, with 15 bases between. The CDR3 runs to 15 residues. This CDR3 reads CASTQGLYMNTEAFF. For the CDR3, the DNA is TGCGCCAGCACGCAGGGGCTTTACATGAACACTGAAGCTTTCTTT.

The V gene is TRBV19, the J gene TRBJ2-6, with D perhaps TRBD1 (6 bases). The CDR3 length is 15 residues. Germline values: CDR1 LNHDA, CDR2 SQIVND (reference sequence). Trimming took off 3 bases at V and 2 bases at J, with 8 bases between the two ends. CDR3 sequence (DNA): TGTGCCAGTAGTATTCGGGACACTGGGGCCAACGTCCTGACTTTC. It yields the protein CASSIRDTGANVLTF.

The CDR3 loop is CASSLGTTYNEQFF. CDR3 in DNA: TGTGCCAGCAGCTTGGGGACTACCTACAATGAGCAGTTCTTC. The rearrangement links TRBV7-9 to TRBJ2-1; 7 nucleotides agree with TRBD2. CDR3 length equals 14 residues. With 3 bases clipped from V and 2 bases from J, the junction kept 1 base outside the gene matches. Germline V gene data show CDR1 as SEHNR and CDR2 as FQNEAQ (reference sequence).

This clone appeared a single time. DNA of the CDR3: TGTGCCAGCAGCTTGGGGGACAGGGGTGGCACCGGGGAGCTGTTTTTT. Residues: CASSLGDRGGTGELFF. The rearrangement joins TRBV7-2 to TRBJ2-2; 10 bases match TRBD1. V trimming: 3 bases; J trimming: 4 bases; junction bases outside the gene matches: 5. Germline V lookup: CDR1 SGHTA, CDR2 FQGNSA. The CDR3 has 16 residues. Complete variable domain (other parts from reference TRBV7-2 and TRBJ2-2): GAGVSQSPSNKVTEKGKDVELRCDPISGHTALYWYRQSLGQGLEFLIYFQGNSAPDKSGLPSDRFSAERTGGSVSTLTIQRTQQEDSAVYLCASSLGDRGGTGELFFGEGSRLTVL.

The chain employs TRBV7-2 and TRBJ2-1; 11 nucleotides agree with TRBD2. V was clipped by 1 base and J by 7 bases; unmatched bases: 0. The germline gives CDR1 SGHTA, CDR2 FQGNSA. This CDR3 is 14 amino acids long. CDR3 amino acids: CASSLGLAGNEQFF. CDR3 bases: TGTGCCAGCAGCTTAGGACTAGCGGGAAATGAGCAGTTCTTC.

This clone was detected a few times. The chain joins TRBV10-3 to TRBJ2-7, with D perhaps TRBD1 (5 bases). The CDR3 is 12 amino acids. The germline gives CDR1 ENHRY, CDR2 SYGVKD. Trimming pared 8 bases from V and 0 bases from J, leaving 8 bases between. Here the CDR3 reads CAIGASSYEQYF. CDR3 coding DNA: TGTGCCATCGGGGCTAGCTCCTACGAGCAGTACTTC.

Here the CDR3 reads CATRRDRVNTEAFF. CDR3 DNA: TGTGCCACCCGAAGGGACAGGGTGAACACTGAAGCTTTCTTT. This sequence joins TRBV19 and TRBJ1-1; 9 bases are shared with TRBD1. The trim removed 10 bases at V and 0 bases at J, leaving 6 bases unmatched. The CDR3 consists of 14 residues. The V gene's germline CDR1 is LNHDA and CDR2 SQIVND (reference sequence).

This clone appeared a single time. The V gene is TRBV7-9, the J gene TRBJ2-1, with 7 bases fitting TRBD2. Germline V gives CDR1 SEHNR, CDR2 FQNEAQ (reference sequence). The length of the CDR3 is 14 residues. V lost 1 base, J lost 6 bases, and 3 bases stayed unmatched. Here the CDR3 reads CASSLGLAANEQFF. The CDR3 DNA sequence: TGTGCCAGCAGCTTAGGGCTAGCGGCCAATGAGCAGTTCTTC.

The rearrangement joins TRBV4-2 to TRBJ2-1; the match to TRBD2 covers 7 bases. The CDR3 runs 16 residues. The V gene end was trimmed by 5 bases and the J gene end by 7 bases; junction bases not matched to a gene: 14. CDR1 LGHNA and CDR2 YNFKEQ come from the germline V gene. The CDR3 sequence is CASSIQGGREMNEQFF. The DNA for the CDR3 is TGTGCCAGCAGCATTCAGGGCGGGCGGGAGATGAATGAGCAGTTCTTC.

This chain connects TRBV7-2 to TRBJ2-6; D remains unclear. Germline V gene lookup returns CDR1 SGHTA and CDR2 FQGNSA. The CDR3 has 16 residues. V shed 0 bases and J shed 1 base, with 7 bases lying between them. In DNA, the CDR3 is TGTGCCAGCAGCTTAGCGCGTTTTTCTGGGGCCAACGTCCTGACTTTC. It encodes CASSLARFSGANVLTF.

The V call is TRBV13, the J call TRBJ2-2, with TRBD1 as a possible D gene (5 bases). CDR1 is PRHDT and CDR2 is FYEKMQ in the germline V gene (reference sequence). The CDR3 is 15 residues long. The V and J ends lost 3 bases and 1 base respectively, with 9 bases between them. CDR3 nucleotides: TGTGCCAGCAGCTTCGGAACAGGGAACACCGGGGAGCTGTTTTTT. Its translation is CASSFGTGNTGELFF. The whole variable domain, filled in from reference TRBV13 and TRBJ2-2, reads AAGVIQSPRHLIKEKRETATLKCYPIPRHDTVYWYQQGPGQDPQFLISFYEKMQSDKGSIPDRFSAQQFSDYHSELNMSSLELGDSALYFCASSFGTGNTGELFFGEGSRLTVL.

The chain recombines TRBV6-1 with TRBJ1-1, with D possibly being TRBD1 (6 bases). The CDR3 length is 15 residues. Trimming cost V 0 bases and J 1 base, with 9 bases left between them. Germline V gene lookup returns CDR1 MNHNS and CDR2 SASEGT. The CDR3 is CASSEALQGNTEAFF. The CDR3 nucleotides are TGTGCCAGCAGTGAAGCCTTACAGGGGAACACTGAAGCTTTCTTT.

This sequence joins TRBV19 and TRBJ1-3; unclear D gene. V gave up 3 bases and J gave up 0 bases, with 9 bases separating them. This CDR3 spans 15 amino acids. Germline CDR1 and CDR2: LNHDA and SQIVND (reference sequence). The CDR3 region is CASSISVRSGNTIYF. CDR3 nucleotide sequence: TGTGCCAGTAGTATTTCCGTCCGCTCTGGAAACACCATATATTTT.

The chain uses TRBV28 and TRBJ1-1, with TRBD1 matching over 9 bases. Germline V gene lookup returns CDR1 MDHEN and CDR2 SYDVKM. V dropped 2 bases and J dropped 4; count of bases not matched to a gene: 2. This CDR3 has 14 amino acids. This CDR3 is CASSLQTGGTEAFF. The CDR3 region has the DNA TGTGCCAGCAGTTTACAGACAGGGGGCACTGAAGCTTTCTTT.

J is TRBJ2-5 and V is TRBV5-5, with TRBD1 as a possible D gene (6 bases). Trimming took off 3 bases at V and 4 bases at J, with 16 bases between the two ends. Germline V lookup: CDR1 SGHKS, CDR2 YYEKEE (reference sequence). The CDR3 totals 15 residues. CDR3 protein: CASSSYRELVETQYF. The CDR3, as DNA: TGTGCCAGCAGCTCCTACAGGGAGCTGGTAGAGACCCAGTACTTC.

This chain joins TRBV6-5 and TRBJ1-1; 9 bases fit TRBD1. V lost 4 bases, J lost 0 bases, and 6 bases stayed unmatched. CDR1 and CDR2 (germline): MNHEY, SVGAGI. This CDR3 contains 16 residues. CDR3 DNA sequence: TGTGCCAGCAGTTTAGCCGGGACAGGGCTGAACACTGAAGCTTTCTTT. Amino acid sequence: CASSLAGTGLNTEAFF.

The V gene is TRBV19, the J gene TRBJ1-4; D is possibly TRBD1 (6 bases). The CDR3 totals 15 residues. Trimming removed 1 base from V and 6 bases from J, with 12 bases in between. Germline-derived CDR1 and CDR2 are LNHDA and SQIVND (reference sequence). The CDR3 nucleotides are TGTGCCAGTAGTATAGGGACAGCCGGGGATGAAAAACTGTTTTTT. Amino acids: CASSIGTAGDEKLFF.

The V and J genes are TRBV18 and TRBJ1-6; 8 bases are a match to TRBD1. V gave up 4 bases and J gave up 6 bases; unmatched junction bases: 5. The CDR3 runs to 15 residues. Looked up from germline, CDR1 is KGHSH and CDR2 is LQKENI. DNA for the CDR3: TGTGCCAGCTCACTCCAGGGGGCCCTTAATTCACCCCTCCACTTT. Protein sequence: CASSLQGALNSPLHF.

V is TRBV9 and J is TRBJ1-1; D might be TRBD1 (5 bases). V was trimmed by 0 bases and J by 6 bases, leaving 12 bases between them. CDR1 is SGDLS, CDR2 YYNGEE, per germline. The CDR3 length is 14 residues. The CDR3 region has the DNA TGTGCCAGCAGCGTAGACGGGGGTTCGGCTGAAGCTTTCTTT. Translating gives CASSVDGGSAEAFF.

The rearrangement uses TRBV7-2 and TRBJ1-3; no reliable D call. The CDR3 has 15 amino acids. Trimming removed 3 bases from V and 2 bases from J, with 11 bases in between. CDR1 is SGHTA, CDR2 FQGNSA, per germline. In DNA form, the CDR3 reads TGTGCCAGCAGCTTTTCGGTCACTCCTGGAAACACCATATATTTT. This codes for CASSFSVTPGNTIYF.

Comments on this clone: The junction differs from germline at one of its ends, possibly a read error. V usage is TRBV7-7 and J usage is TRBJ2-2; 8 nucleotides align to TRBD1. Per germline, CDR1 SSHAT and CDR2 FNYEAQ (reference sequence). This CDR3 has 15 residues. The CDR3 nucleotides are TGTGCTAGCAGCCAGGACAGGGCGACCACCGGGGAGCTGTTTTTT. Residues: CASSQDRATTGELFF.

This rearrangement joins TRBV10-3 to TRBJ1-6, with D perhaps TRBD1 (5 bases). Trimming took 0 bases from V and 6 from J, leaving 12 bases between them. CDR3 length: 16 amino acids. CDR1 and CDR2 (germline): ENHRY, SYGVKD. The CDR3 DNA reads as TGTGCCATCAGTGAGTCGGGGGGTTCTGGTAATTCACCCCTCCACTTT. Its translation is CAISESGGSGNSPLHF.

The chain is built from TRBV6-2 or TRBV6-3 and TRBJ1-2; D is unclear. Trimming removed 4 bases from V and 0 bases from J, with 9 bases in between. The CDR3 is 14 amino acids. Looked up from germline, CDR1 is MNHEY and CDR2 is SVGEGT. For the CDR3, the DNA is TGTGCCAGCAGTTTCACGGTGCCTAACTATGGCTACACCTTC. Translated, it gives CASSFTVPNYGYTF.

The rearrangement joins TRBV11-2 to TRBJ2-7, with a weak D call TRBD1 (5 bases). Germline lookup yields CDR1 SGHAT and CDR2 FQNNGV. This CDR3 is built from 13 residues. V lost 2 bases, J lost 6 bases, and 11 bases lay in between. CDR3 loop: CASSLLRVGEQYF. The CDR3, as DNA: TGTGCCAGCAGCTTACTCAGGGTTGGCGAGCAGTACTTC.

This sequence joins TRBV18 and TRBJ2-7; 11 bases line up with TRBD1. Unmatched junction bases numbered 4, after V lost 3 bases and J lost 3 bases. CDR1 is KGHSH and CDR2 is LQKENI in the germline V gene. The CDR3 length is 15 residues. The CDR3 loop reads CASSPGQGDHYEQYV. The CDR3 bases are TGTGCCAGCTCACCGGGACAGGGGGATCACTACGAGCAGTACGTC.